The entry below gives a single TCR beta chain sequence along with its context. This clonotype was counted many times. What this receptor recognizes is not known. One base away there is no much larger clone; base qualities are not given. This entry is derived from a study of Graves' ophthalmopathy and Graves' hyperthyroidism (dated by TCRdb to 2016 to 2019). About the investigation overall: Peripheral blood samples were taken at the time of initial diagnosis, before any treatment was given. Following sample collection, hyperthyroidism patients were given methimazole at a starting dose of 30 mg daily, and ophthalmopathy patients were given high-dose intravenous methylprednisolone. The study used signatures of the TCR beta repertoire to tell Graves' ophthalmopathy apart from Graves' hyperthyroidism and to predict which patients would progress to ophthalmopathy. An independent validation cohort comprised 18 to 20 hyperthyroidism patients and 15 to 17 patients who later progressed from hyperthyroidism to ophthalmopathy. The 90 or so discovery patients were randomly split 7:3 into training and test sets. To explore V-J signatures that separate ophthalmopathy from hyperthyroidism, a discovery set of about 96 patients was enrolled, consisting of about 41 with ophthalmopathy and 55 to 65 with stable hyperthyroidism. In over 5 hyperthyroidism patients, the T-cell repertoire of thyroid tissue was compared with the T-cell repertoire of blood. In total, some 140 blood samples were TCR-sequenced: some 43 ophthalmopathy, around 75 hyperthyroidism and approximately 17 hyperthyroidism-to-ophthalmopathy patients. Overall results and qualifications from the work: No statistical method was used to predetermine the sample size, and group allocation was not hidden from the investigators. Most expanded thyroid clonotypes with a frequency above 0.001 also appeared in blood, which suggests that blood repertoires may reflect the immune response in the thyroid. In cross-validation, the 13-signature model distinguished ophthalmopathy from stable hyperthyroidism with about 90% sensitivity and nearly 82% specificity, and in the test set the corresponding values were approximately 80% and 68%. In validation, the model predicted ophthalmopathy progression with 55% to 71% sensitivity and 72% to 80% specificity; some 13 predicted patients were CT-confirmed with GO in a median of approximately 6.5 months.

Patients with ophthalmopathy had moderately to severely active disease, with a Clinical Activity Score of 3 or more, a NOSPECS grade of 4 or more, and a disease duration of less than 3 months. Patients with other autoimmune diseases, uncontrolled infections, pregnancy or lactation were excluded from the study. Diagnosis was based on clinical symptoms, serum thyroxine, TRAb, thyroid ultrasound and orbital computed tomography. PBMCs were isolated from about 9.1 ml of fresh peripheral blood by Ficoll-Paque density gradient centrifugation. Total RNA was extracted using Trizol reagent, and RNA quality was checked on an Agilent 2100 Bioanalyzer. For repertoire sequencing, TCR beta CDR3 regions were amplified from RNA transcripts. A first-round RT-PCR used HTBI primers with the Qiagen OneStep RT-PCR kit, followed by a second-round multiplex PCR, size selection and purification. Libraries were sequenced paired-end with 100 bp reads on an Illumina HiSeq2000. As for the authors' bioinformatics: Reads were processed with SOAPnuke, discarding reads with adapters, uncalled bases, mean Phred below 15, or no exact constant-primer or identifier match. High-quality paired reads were merged with COPE v1.2.5. Each unique nucleotide sequence was treated as a clonotype, and MiTCR v1.1 was used to align the clonotypes to the IMGT TRB V, D and J references. Only V-J combinations with frequency above 0.0001 were analysed, covering over 98% of repertoires. For each V-J combination, a TCR clonal expansion and chaos score was defined as the ratio of F50 clonal expansion to chaos observed in the TCRdist matrix. Welch's t-statistics and random forest were used to reduce features to about 13 V-J combinations, which were fed into a naive Bayes classifier. The Morisita-Horn index was used to measure how similar the thyroid and blood repertoires were. TCRdb reanalyzed the raw reads on its own, using fastp at Q25 for trimming and MiXCR for clone calling, and kept in-frame beta chains. Rows with one shared CDR3 protein collapse into an entry with the most common genes and DNA. These V and J calls originate from TCRdb's pipeline instead of the authors' own analysis. The sample includes around 470,000 distinct CDR3 sequences, with over 13% observed a single time. The ten largest clonotypes hold about 10% of the sample.

Material for sequencing was blood. The source is a woman aged 25 to 39 with Graves' ophthalmopathy. Donor details come from another sample of the same person, matched by shared clones.

The DNA is TGTGCCAGCAGTTTAGGCCCAGGCTCCTACGAGCAGTACTTC. This sequence encodes CASSLGPGSYEQYF. This chain is built from TRBV27 and TRBJ2-7; a confident D gene designation cannot be given. Based on the germline V gene (reference sequence), the CDR1 and CDR2 sequences are MNHEY and SMNVEV. CDR3 length: 14 amino acids, cysteine to phenylalanine. The retained sequence is limited to the CDR3, 42 bases, with the frame set at the first base. V and J lose 2 bases and 0 bases, and a span of 8 bases separates them.